This T cell receptor (beta chain) emerged from a study of blood T cells in healthy people across ages. Study-wide points: Possibly confounding the expanded clonotype changes was the fact that donor CMV status was unknown. One million T cells yielded diversity estimates that were considered underestimates. The unsorted PBMCs prevented any conclusive comparison of naive versus antigen-experienced cells.

For this clonotype: Its antigen is currently unknown.

Then a second PCR, running about 7 to 11 cycles, was carried out with a sample-barcoded 5' primer and a J-beta primer mix. TCRdb analysed the 5' RACE reads with MiXCR anew, one entry per CDR3 protein. This sample carries some 750,000 distinct CDR3 sequences, about 20% of them seen once, and the ten largest clones take about 20%. Per germline, CDR1 LGHDT and CDR2 YNNKEL (reference sequence). Between the trimmed V and J ends, which lost 4 bases and 4 bases, there was a span of 20 bases. The CDR3 consists of 17 residues. The sequenced material came from blood. This sequence was found in a man aged 70 or older in good health. The chain uses TRBV3-1 and TRBJ2-1; D is unresolved. The CDR3 region has the DNA TGTGCCAGCAGCCTTAGACAATACCTGGGAAGTTACAATGAGCAGTTCTTC. Translating gives CASSLRQYLGSYNEQFF.